This T cell receptor (beta chain) was obtained from a study of chemoradiotherapy in HPV16-positive cancers. The data were produced by immunoSEQ multiplex PCR, yet TCRdb's version contains in-frame clones alone and is incomplete. The sample consists of 25,000 to 30,000 clones, approximately 93% of them appearing once. Trimming removed 4 bases from V and 2 bases from J, with 10 bases in between. The germline V gene encodes CDR1 MNHEY and CDR2 SVGAGI. CDR3 length: 14 amino acids. Sequenced here: blood, sampled from a patient who underwent chemoradiotherapy. This clonotype was sampled from a human donor with HPV-associated anogenital cancer. The chain recombines TRBV6-5 with TRBJ2-3; D is uncertain. DNA for the CDR3: TGTGCCAGCAGTTTCCGACAACCCACAGATACGCAGTATTTT. Protein product: CASSFRQPTDTQYF.